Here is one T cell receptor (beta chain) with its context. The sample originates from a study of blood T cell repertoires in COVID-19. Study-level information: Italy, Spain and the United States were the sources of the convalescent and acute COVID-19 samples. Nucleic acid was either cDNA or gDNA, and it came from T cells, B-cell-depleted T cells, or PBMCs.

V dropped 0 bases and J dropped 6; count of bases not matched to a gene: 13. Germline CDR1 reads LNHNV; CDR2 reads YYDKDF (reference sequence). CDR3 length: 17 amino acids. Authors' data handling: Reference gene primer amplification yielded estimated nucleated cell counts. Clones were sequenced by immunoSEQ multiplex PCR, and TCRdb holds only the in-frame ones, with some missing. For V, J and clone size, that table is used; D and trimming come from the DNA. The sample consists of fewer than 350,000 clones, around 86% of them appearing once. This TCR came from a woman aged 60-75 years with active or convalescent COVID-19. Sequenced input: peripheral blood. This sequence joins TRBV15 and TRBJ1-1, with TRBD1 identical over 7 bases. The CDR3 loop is CATSRDTSPRGWPEAFF. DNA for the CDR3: TGTGCCACCAGCAGAGATACTTCACCCAGGGGGTGGCCTGAAGCTTTCTTT.